This TCR beta chain was sequenced in a study of prognosis after radiotherapy for stage I lung cancer. V lost 1 base, J lost 3 bases, and 3 bases lay in between. The germline V gene encodes CDR1 DFQATT and CDR2 SNEGSKA (reference sequence). The CDR3 covers 12 residues. From genomic DNA, TCR beta CDR3 was amplified by two-round multiplex PCR. Primers were specific to each TRBV and TRBJ gene in first-round PCR. TCRdb re-derived calls from the multiplex PCR reads in MiXCR, one entry per CDR3 protein. The sample contains tens of thousands of distinct CDR3 sequences, over 30% of which appear only once. This clonotype was picked up many times.

This sample comprised PBMCs, obtained before or after stereotactic body radiation therapy (not recorded which). The clonotype was recovered from a donor aged 50 or older with non-small cell lung cancer. This chain connects TRBV20-1 to TRBJ2-2; D remains unclear. Here the CDR3 DNA reads TGCAGTGCTAGAGTAGACACCGGGGAGCTGTTTTTT. This gives the protein CSARVDTGELFF.